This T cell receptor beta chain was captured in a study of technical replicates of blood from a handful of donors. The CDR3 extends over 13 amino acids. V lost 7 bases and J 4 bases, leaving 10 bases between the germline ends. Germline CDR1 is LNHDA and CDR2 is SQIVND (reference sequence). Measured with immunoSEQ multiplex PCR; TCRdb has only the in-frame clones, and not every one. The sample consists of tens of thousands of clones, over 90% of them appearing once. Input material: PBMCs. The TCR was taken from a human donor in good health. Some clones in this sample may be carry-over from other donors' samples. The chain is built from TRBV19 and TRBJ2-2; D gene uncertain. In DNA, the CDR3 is TGTGCCAGTACGGCAGGATCCACCGGGGAGCTGTTTTTT. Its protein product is CASTAGSTGELFF.